This T cell receptor (beta chain) was identified in a study of CD8 T cells in Susac syndrome. General observations from the study: The study recognized that the number of individuals in its TCR sequencing and HLA analysis was relatively small.

The CDR3 is 15 amino acids. Looked up from germline, CDR1 is ENHRY and CDR2 is SYGVKD. The V and J ends lost 3 bases and 4 bases, in that order; junction bases with no gene match: 8. On this clonotype itself: Its target is unknown.

CD8+ and CD4+ T cells circulating in blood were sequenced for TCR beta. After extraction with the RNeasy kit, roughly 0.5 to 1 ug of the RNA was reverse transcribed using random hexamers. The immunoSEQ assay covered 54 Vbeta and 13 Jbeta segments for CDR3. TCRdb reprocessed the immunoSEQ multiplex PCR reads via MiXCR and lists one record per CDR3 protein. The data contain about 160,000 distinct CDR3 sequences, approximately 93% of them singletons. Sample: CD4+ T cells from PBMCs. The V and J genes are TRBV10-3 and TRBJ2-5; 7 nucleotides align to TRBD1. This TCR was sampled from a human donor with multiple sclerosis. The CDR3 reads CAISDVQGSTETQYF. The CDR3 DNA follows: TGTGCCATCAGTGACGTACAGGGGTCAACAGAGACCCAGTACTTC.